This T cell receptor beta chain derives from a study of blood T cell repertoires in COVID-19. Original methodology: Amplification of reference gene primers provided the estimated nucleated cell counts. Sequenced by immunoSEQ multiplex PCR; TCRdb stores in-frame clones only, minus some. That table gives V, J and clone size, and the DNA gave D and trimming. Here the sample spans some 64,000 clones, around 77% being singletons. This sequence originates from an elderly man with active or convalescent COVID-19. The sequenced sample consisted of peripheral blood.

This chain's CDR3 is CASSSGASGSSTDTQYF. The CDR3 DNA reads TGCGCCAGCAGCTCAGGGGCTAGCGGGAGTAGCACAGATACGCAGTATTTT. This chain links TRBV5-1 with TRBJ2-3; 10 nucleotides align to TRBD2. CDR1 is SGHRS and CDR2 is YFSETQ in the germline V gene. This CDR3 has 17 amino acids. V trimming: 3 bases; J trimming: 0 bases; junction bases outside the gene matches: 7. Filled out from reference TRBV5-1 and TRBJ2-3, the complete variable domain reads KAGVTQTPRYLIKTRGQQVTLSCSPISGHRSVSWYQQTPGQGLQFLFEYFSETQRNKGNFPGRFSGRQFSNSRSEMNVSTLELGDSALYLCASSSGASGSSTDTQYFGPGTRLTVL.